The 29 T cell receptor beta chains below were found in one sample sequenced in a study of response to subunit inactivated influenza vaccine (dated by TCRdb to 2016 to 2019). The method was RT-PCR. The sequencer was an Illumina HiSeq 2500. The raw public reads went through TCRdb reprocessing: fastp at Q25, MiXCR clone calling, in-frame beta chains kept. Rows with a matching CDR3 protein are joined into one entry that keeps the most common DNA and genes. The sample yields about 480,000 distinct CDR3 sequences; around 13% were counted once. About an eighth of the sample rests with the top ten. Read against the paper, the sample's time point label means: 45 to 55 days after influenza vaccine administration. Sequenced here: PBMCs from blood, sampled roughly 6 weeks after vaccination. The receptors derive from a man in his fifties or sixties who received an inactivated influenza vaccine. Donor details come from another sample of the same person, matched by shared clones.

This clonotype was seen more than once but under ten times. The V and J genes are TRBV20-1 and TRBJ2-1; 8 bases agree with TRBD2. The germline V gene encodes CDR1 DFQATT and CDR2 SNEGSKA (reference sequence). The trim removed 5 bases at V and 7 bases at J, leaving 13 bases unmatched. This CDR3 region has 15 residues. The CDR3 protein is CSAGGAGGRQNEQFF. The CDR3 coding sequence is TGCAGTGCTGGGGGGGCGGGAGGTAGGCAGAATGAGCAGTTCTTC.

This clonotype was counted a few times. The J gene is TRBJ1-4, the V gene TRBV15; D unresolved. The CDR3 contains 15 residues. Per the germline V gene, CDR1 is LNHNV and CDR2 is YYDKDF (reference sequence). Trimming removed 3 bases at V and 3 bases at J, with 11 bases between. The CDR3 DNA reads TGTGCCACCAGCAGGGACTTCCTGGCTAATGAAAAACTGTTTTTT. Encoded protein: CATSRDFLANEKLFF.

V and J are TRBV6-2 or TRBV6-3 and TRBJ2-1; TRBD2 agrees at 13 bases. J lost 6 bases, V lost 6 bases, and 2 bases had no gene match. The CDR3 spans 14 residues. Germline CDR1 reads MNHEY; CDR2 reads SVGEGT. The CDR3 coding sequence is TGTGCCAGCAGACTAGCGGGGGGGCCCAATGAGCAGTTCTTC. Translation gives CASRLAGGPNEQFF.

This clonotype came up a few times. The J gene is TRBJ2-5, the V gene TRBV20-1, with 7 positions matching TRBD2. The V segment lost 3 bases and the J segment 5 bases; nucleotides outside the gene matches: 9. Germline V gene lookup returns CDR1 DFQATT and CDR2 SNEGSKA (reference sequence). The CDR3 length is 14 residues. Here the CDR3 reads CSASRGSTSETQYF. The DNA of the CDR3 is TGCAGTGCTAGTCGCGGGAGTACCTCGGAGACCCAGTACTTC.

This clonotype was counted between two and nine times. The chain uses TRBV27 and TRBJ2-7; maybe TRBD1 (7 bases). V dropped 2 bases and J dropped 4 bases, with 21 bases sitting between them. In germline, CDR1 is MNHEY, CDR2 SMNVEV (reference sequence). The CDR3 loop spans 17 amino acids. CDR3 DNA: TGTGCCAGCAGTTTAGAGAGGGGGGCAGGGGGACTGTACGAGCAGTACTTC. Translating gives CASSLERGAGGLYEQYF.

This clonotype showed up just once. This sequence joins TRBV7-2 and TRBJ2-1; TRBD2 matches at 7 bases. CDR3 length: 17 residues. Per the germline V gene, CDR1 is SGHTA and CDR2 is FQGNSA. After removal of 7 bases from V and 0 bases from J, the junction contained 12 bases not matched to a gene. In DNA form, the CDR3 reads TGTGCCAGCACGACTGCCAGCGGGGTGAGCTCCTACAATGAGCAGTTCTTC. This codes for CASTTASGVSSYNEQFF.

This clonotype was counted at least ten times. This rearrangement joins TRBV5-1 to TRBJ2-3, with D possibly matching TRBD2 (5 bases). Trimming cost V 4 bases and J 5 bases, with 11 bases left between them. This CDR3 has 13 residues. Germline V CDR1 and CDR2: SGHRS, YFSETQ. The CDR3 spells CASSGEGLDTQYF. The CDR3 DNA is TGCGCCAGCAGCGGAGAGGGTTTAGATACGCAGTATTTT.

This clonotype was recorded a few times. This sequence joins TRBV7-6 and TRBJ2-5; D possibly corresponds to TRBD2 (6 bases). Germline lookup yields CDR1 SGHVS and CDR2 FNYEAQ. With 1 base removed from V and 5 bases from J, the gap between germline ends came to 11 bases. The CDR3 spans 14 residues. CDR3 DNA: TGTGCCAGCAGCTTAGAAGCGGGTTACGAGACCCAGTACTTC. Its protein product is CASSLEAGYETQYF.

The chain links TRBV29-1 to TRBJ2-2, with 7 bases identical to TRBD2. This CDR3 contains 12 residues. In germline, CDR1 is SQVTM, CDR2 ANQGSEA. V gave up 4 bases and J gave up 6 bases; unmatched junction bases: 2. CDR3 sequence: CSVGLAAGELFF. CDR3 DNA: TGCAGCGTTGGACTAGCCGCCGGGGAGCTGTTTTTT.

In this sample, this clonotype turned up a few times. V is TRBV6-6 and J is TRBJ1-1; D ambiguous. This CDR3 comprises 13 residues. V shed 5 bases and J shed 7 bases, with 14 bases lying between them. CDR1 MNHNY and CDR2 SVGAGI come from the germline V gene (reference sequence). This chain's CDR3 is CASSPIDGIEAFF. In DNA, the CDR3 is TGTGCCAGCAGTCCGATCGACGGGATTGAAGCTTTCTTT.

This clonotype was detected only a few times. This sequence joins TRBV4-3 and TRBJ2-3; D is unclear. With 4 bases removed from V and 2 bases from J, the gap between germline ends came to 7 bases. The CDR3 sequence is 13 residues long. Germline V gene data show CDR1 as LGHNA and CDR2 as YSLEER. For the CDR3, the DNA is TGCGCCAGCAGCCCGCGGTTCACAGATACGCAGTATTTT. This translates into CASSPRFTDTQYF.

The V and J genes are TRBV7-2 and TRBJ2-7; D ambiguous. The V end lost 5 bases, the J end lost 0 bases, and 11 bases lay between the germline ends. This CDR3 spans 14 amino acids. Germline V gene sequence: CDR1 SGHTA, CDR2 FQGNSA. The CDR3 nucleotides are TGTGCCAGCAGCAGGACCCTGGGCTCCTACGAGCAGTACTTC. This encodes CASSRTLGSYEQYF.

The V and J genes are TRBV7-8 and TRBJ2-5, with D uncertain. This CDR3 is 16 amino acids long. The V end was cut by 5 bases, the J end by 0 bases, with 16 bases between. CDR1 and CDR2 from the germline V gene are SGHVS and FQNEAQ. CDR3 region: CASSRKSSSNQETQYF. The CDR3 nucleotides are TGTGCCAGCAGCCGGAAGTCATCCTCAAACCAAGAGACCCAGTACTTC.

This clonotype was picked up a small number of times. V usage is TRBV2 and J usage is TRBJ1-5; tentative D call: TRBD1 (5 bases). The CDR3 spans 15 residues. Germline V gene data show CDR1 as SNHLY and CDR2 as FYNNEI. The V gene lost 6 bases and the J gene lost 6 bases, with 18 bases spanning the gap. The DNA for the CDR3 is TGTGCCAGCAGAGCCGGGACTTTCGGGGGTCAGCCCCAGCATTTT. It translates to CASRAGTFGGQPQHF. The whole variable domain, filled in from reference TRBV2 and TRBJ1-5, reads EPEVTQTPSHQVTQMGQEVILRCVPISNHLYFYWYRQILGQKVEFLVSFYNNEISEKSEIFDDQFSVERPDGSNFTLKIRSTKLEDSAMYFCASRAGTFGGQPQHFGDGTRLSIL.

This chain connects TRBV20-1 to TRBJ1-4; D remains ambiguous. Trimming took off 3 bases at V and 0 bases at J, with 14 bases between the two ends. This CDR3 contains 16 residues. The germline CDR1 and CDR2 sequences are DFQATT and SNEGSKA (reference sequence). This CDR3 is CSARDLAPATNEKLFF. The CDR3 nucleotides are TGCAGTGCTAGGGACCTCGCCCCTGCAACTAATGAAAAACTGTTTTTT.

This clonotype was counted a few times. The J gene is TRBJ1-2, the V gene TRBV27; D is ambiguous. CDR1 is MNHEY and CDR2 is SMNVEV in the germline V gene (reference sequence). V shed 4 bases and J shed 7 bases, with 16 bases lying between them. CDR3 length: 14 residues. For the CDR3, the DNA is TGTGCCAGCAGTTCCCCGGGAAGGGTCGCTGGCTACACCTTC. Its protein product is CASSSPGRVAGYTF.

Worth noting for this clonotype: A much bigger clone sits one base away, suggesting this may be a read error. This rearrangement joins TRBV28 to TRBJ2-7, with 8 bases that match TRBD1. The germline CDR1 and CDR2 sequences are MDHEN and SYDVKM. The CDR3 extends over 17 amino acids. Unmatched junction bases numbered 9, after V lost 1 base and J lost 1 base. CDR3 sequence (DNA): TGTGCCAGCAGTTTATTATTAGCAGGGGGCCAGTCCTACGAGCAGTACTTC. Its translation: CASSLLLAGGQSYEQYF.

This clonotype showed up just a few times. The V call is TRBV9, the J call TRBJ2-2; 9 bases align to TRBD2. After removal of 6 bases from V and 6 bases from J, the junction contained 12 bases not matched to a gene. CDR1 and CDR2 (germline): SGDLS, YYNGEE. This CDR3 region has 16 residues. As DNA, the CDR3 is TGTGCCAGCACGCCAGGAGTAGCGGGAGTATCCGGGGAGCTGTTTTTT. The encoded protein is CASTPGVAGVSGELFF.

The sample holds a few counts of this clonotype. The gene calls are TRBV7-9 and TRBJ2-5, with 8 bases matching TRBD1. This CDR3 region has 14 residues. The ends lost 6 bases at V and 6 bases at J; junction bases unmatched: 9. Germline CDR1 SEHNR, CDR2 FQNEAQ (reference sequence). Here the CDR3 DNA reads TGTGCCAGCAGGTCGGACAGGGCAGCCCAGACCCAGTACTTC. Residues: CASRSDRAAQTQYF.

This clonotype occurred many times. The gene calls are TRBV5-1 and TRBJ2-7; tentatively, D is TRBD1 or TRBD2 (7 bases each). Trimming cost V 4 bases and J 3 bases, with 14 bases left between them. The CDR3 totals 14 residues. Germline-derived CDR1 and CDR2 are SGHRS and YFSETQ. This chain's CDR3 is CASSPGGGNYEQYF. CDR3 DNA: TGCGCCAGCAGCCCAGGGGGGGGGAACTACGAGCAGTACTTC.

This clonotype was seen many times. This chain connects TRBV12-3 or TRBV12-4 to TRBJ2-3; no clear D. The V end was cut by 5 bases, the J end by 0 bases, with 27 bases between. This CDR3 spans 20 amino acids. The CDR3 DNA reads TGTGCCAGCAGTCCCCGAAGACGGTTCGTTCAAGGAAGGAGCACAGATACGCAGTATTTT. Translating it yields CASSPRRRFVQGRSTDTQYF.

A single count supports this clonotype. This chain links TRBV15 with TRBJ2-7, with D maybe TRBD1 (5 bases). CDR1 is LNHNV, CDR2 YYDKDF, per germline (reference sequence). V lost 1 base to trimming and J lost 7 bases, with 23 bases between them. This CDR3 is 17 amino acids long. Here the CDR3 DNA reads TGTGCCACCAGCAGAGGCCCAAATAACGGCGGACAATTGGAGCAGTACTTC. Protein: CATSRGPNNGGQLEQYF.

This clonotype was counted many times. CDR3 nucleotide sequence: TGCAGTGCCAAGACAGGGGGAGACGAGCAGTACTTC. This encodes CSAKTGGDEQYF. V is TRBV20-1 and J is TRBJ2-7; 9 bases fit TRBD1. The CDR3 consists of 12 residues. The germline gives CDR1 DFQATT, CDR2 SNEGSKA (reference sequence). V lost 6 bases and J lost 5; bases outside the gene matches: 5.

The sample holds a few counts of this clonotype. The CDR3 DNA follows: TGTGCCAGCAGCCAAGATTTCGGGGTGGCCTACAATGAGCAGTTCTTC. It translates to CASSQDFGVAYNEQFF. This chain links TRBV4-2 with TRBJ2-1; D is perhaps TRBD2 (5 bases). Trimming removed 0 bases from V and 2 bases from J, with 11 bases in between. CDR1 and CDR2 from the germline V gene are LGHNA and YNFKEQ. This CDR3 comprises 16 residues.

The table lists this clonotype with many counts. V is TRBV10-3 and J is TRBJ2-1; D gene ambiguous. Germline V gene lookup returns CDR1 ENHRY and CDR2 SYGVKD. CDR3 size: 16 residues. Between the trimmed V and J ends, which lost 3 bases and 7 bases, there was a span of 19 bases. This CDR3 is CAISDAGGTAFNEQFF. As DNA, the CDR3 is TGTGCCATCAGTGATGCCGGCGGCACCGCCTTTAATGAGCAGTTCTTC.

The chain joins TRBV2 to TRBJ2-7, with D unclear. CDR1 and CDR2 from the germline V gene are SNHLY and FYNNEI. The V and J ends lost 5 bases and 0 bases respectively, with 17 bases between them. The CDR3 contains 16 residues. CDR3 coding DNA: TGTGCCAGCAGTCCTGAAATGTTTCGGAGCTCCTACGAGCAGTACTTC. The encoded protein is CASSPEMFRSSYEQYF.

V usage is TRBV4-2 and J usage is TRBJ2-7, with D unclear. This CDR3 contains 15 residues. Germline CDR1 LGHNA, CDR2 YNFKEQ. The V gene lost 10 bases and the J gene lost 4 bases, with 23 bases spanning the gap. The CDR3 nucleotides are TGTGCCATCGGCCCCGTGCCCCTGTGCTATTACGAGCAGTACTTC. Translating gives CAIGPVPLCYYEQYF.

The sample holds a few counts of this clonotype. The chain employs TRBV7-2 and TRBJ1-1; 11 nucleotides match TRBD1. This CDR3 has 16 residues. J lost 2 bases, V lost 5 bases, and 7 bases had no gene match. From germline, CDR1 is SGHTA and CDR2 FQGNSA. In nucleotides, the CDR3 is TGTGCCAGCAGCACCGGGACAGGGGGACAAAACACTGAAGCTTTCTTT. Translating gives CASSTGTGGQNTEAFF. The full variable domain, in which reference TRBV7-2 and TRBJ1-1 provide the parts outside the CDR3, is GAGVSQSPSNKVTEKGKDVELRCDPISGHTALYWYRQSLGQGLEFLIYFQGNSAPDKSGLPSDRFSAERTGGSVSTLTIQRTQQEDSAVYLCASSTGTGGQNTEAFFGQGTRLTVV.

In its sample, this clonotype was seen a few times. This chain uses TRBV20-1 with TRBJ1-5; D uncertain. The ends were cut back, 3 bases at V and 4 bases at J, with 16 bases in the middle. CDR3 length: 15 residues. Germline CDR1 DFQATT, CDR2 SNEGSKA (reference sequence). The CDR3 is CSASSEAPTNQPQHF. For the CDR3, the DNA is TGCAGTGCTAGCTCGGAAGCACCGACGAATCAGCCCCAGCATTTT.